This T cell receptor (beta chain) was captured by sequencing in a study of CD4+ T cells in melanoma. Assay used: immunoSEQ multiplex PCR; TCRdb lists only in-frame clones, some missing. The repertoire consists of roughly 21,000 clones, with roughly 78% occurring once and the leading ten covering over 9.5%. Overall study results and limits: A reported correlation linked neoantigen-specific CD4+ T cells to CD8+, macrophage and B cell function.

Notes on this clone: Its antigen is not known.

Trimming left V 0 bases short and J 2 bases short, with 11 bases between. Germline CDR1 is MGHRA and CDR2 is YSYEKL. CDR3 size: 15 residues. The clonotype comes from a human donor with melanoma. This sequence joins TRBV4-1 and TRBJ2-7, with D tentatively TRBD1 (5 bases). The CDR3 spells CASSQDDRPTYEQYF. DNA of the CDR3: TGCGCCAGCAGCCAAGACGACAGACCAACCTACGAGCAGTACTTC.